This TCR beta chain stems from a study of cytomegalovirus exposure and HLA in healthy donors. Primers for the PCR totalled 60 Vbeta and 13 Jbeta. Data came from immunoSEQ multiplex PCR; TCRdb stores just in-frame clones and leaves some out. The sample yields 180,000 or so clones, about 62% seen once. Germline V CDR1 and CDR2: SEHNR, FQNEAQ (reference sequence). Germline trimming cut 0 bases from V and 8 bases from J; bases unmatched to any gene: 8. There are 16 residues in the CDR3. Sequencing used PBMCs. The chain carries TRBV7-9 and TRBJ2-1, with 9 bases identical to TRBD2. This clonotype was obtained from a man aged 35 to 55 in good health and CMV-seronegative. This CDR3 reads CASSLALAAGGDEQFF. The CDR3 DNA reads TGTGCCAGCAGCTTAGCATTGGCGGCGGGGGGGGATGAGCAGTTCTTC.